The T cell receptor beta chain described here comes from a study of siplizumab effects on memory and regulatory T cells. The V gene's germline CDR1 is MGHRA and CDR2 YSYEKL. V was pared by 0 bases and J by 8 bases, with 10 bases between. This CDR3 spans 13 amino acids. Sequenced by immunoSEQ multiplex PCR; TCRdb stores in-frame clones only, minus some. The table shows tens of thousands of clones, with approximately 79% occurring only once. The source material was memory CD4+ T cells sorted from blood. The chain recombines TRBV4-1 with TRBJ1-1; D gene ambiguous. This clonotype originated in a human donor in good health. CDR3 DNA sequence: TGCGCCAGCAGCCAAGATCGGATGGCAGAAGCTTTCTTT. Residues: CASSQDRMAEAFF.